This T cell receptor (beta chain) was captured in a study of T-cell memory formation after mild COVID-19. The CDR3 totals 13 residues. Germline loops: CDR1 SGDLS, CDR2 YYNGEE. Trimming took off 1 base at V and 2 bases at J, with 4 bases between the two ends. TCRdb fed the 5' RACE reads into MiXCR, producing one record per CDR3 protein. The profile shows some 54,000 distinct CDR3 sequences, more than 8% of them singletons. The clonotype originates from a man younger than 35 who had mild COVID-19 (a few samples of this study predate the infection). Cell type and time point are not known. The sequenced sample was PBMCs or a T cell subset sorted from them (not recorded which). The V call is TRBV9, the J call TRBJ2-1, with D unclear. CDR3 region: CASSVQTYNEQFF. CDR3 bases: TGTGCCAGCAGCGTACAAACCTACAATGAGCAGTTCTTC.